Listed below are T cell receptor beta chains from one sample, sequenced in a study of cytomegalovirus exposure and HLA in healthy donors. Data came from immunoSEQ multiplex PCR; TCRdb stores just in-frame clones and leaves some out. The sample carries about 49,000 clones, roughly nine tenths recorded once. Sequencing was performed on PBMCs. These receptor sequences come from a young man in good health and CMV-seronegative. CDR3s leave out the opening cysteine and the closing phenylalanine or tryptophan. Fields, in order: V gene, D gene, J gene, CDR3 protein. A D gene is named only where the DNA matches it firmly.

>TRBV11-3|-|TRBJ2-7
ASSLDRYEQY
>TRBV30|-|TRBJ2-7
AWSVSGREQY
>TRBV4-1|TRBD1|TRBJ2-7
ASSQGDRGRDEQY
>TRBV7-9|-|TRBJ2-1
ASSLGRNEQF
>TRBV15|TRBD1|TRBJ1-1
ATSRETGTGRNTEAF
>TRBV29-1|TRBD2|TRBJ2-7
SVEGDYKREQY
>TRBV19|-|TRBJ1-2
ASSLDVLRTYGYT
>TRBV10-3|TRBD1|TRBJ1-2
AITRDREVDGYT
>TRBV30|TRBD2|TRBJ2-3
AWLLAGGPTDTQY
>TRBV28|-|TRBJ2-7
ASSLPRTYEQY
>TRBV27|TRBD2|TRBJ2-1
ASSYGQVREGTYNEQF
>TRBV2|-|TRBJ2-7
ASSEVAGREQY
>TRBV15|TRBD1|TRBJ1-3
ATSSALAGGGNTIY
>TRBV7-6|-|TRBJ2-5
ASSPLTRSETQY
>TRBV18|TRBD2|TRBJ2-1
ASSPNRTSGNEQF
>TRBV9|TRBD2|TRBJ2-2
ASSSSGLAGGGGAGELF
>TRBV14|-|TRBJ2-3
ASSQSTVGLDTQY
>TRBV5-1|TRBD1|TRBJ1-2
ASSVGTGGASGYT
>TRBV29-1|TRBD1|TRBJ2-7
SGRTGEISEQY
>TRBV27|-|TRBJ2-1
ASSLFQGANNEQF
>TRBV2|TRBD2|TRBJ2-7
ASSGVAGGNEQY
>TRBV7-8|-|TRBJ2-3
ASSPLAGPDTQY
>TRBV7-8|TRBD1|TRBJ2-2
ASTPRGLFEGARSGELF
>TRBV28|TRBD1|TRBJ1-2
ASSSPGTGAYGYT
>TRBV27|-|TRBJ1-2
ASSSPAARGYT
>TRBV6-1|-|TRBJ2-7
ASRTPSSYEQY